The 2 T cell receptor beta chains below were found in one sample sequenced in a study of blood T cell repertoires in COVID-19 (dated by TCRdb to 2018 to 2021). Library prep was done by the immunoSEQ multiplex PCR assay. TCRdb carries this immuneACCESS record with in-frame sequences only. Its versions omit some clonotypes, under half of them owing to an unresolved V gene in the studies checked, with the rest unexplained. The sample contains roughly 51,000 clones, around 90% of them found a single time. In total, the top ten clones hold under 8.5% of the sample. Sequencing input: peripheral blood. All receptors come from a middle-aged man with active COVID-19.

V and J are TRBV4-3 and TRBJ1-3; D unresolved. With 0 bases removed from V and 0 bases from J, the gap between germline ends came to 6 bases. This CDR3 region has 15 residues. CDR1 is LGHNA and CDR2 is YSLEER in the germline V gene. CDR3 sequence (DNA): TGCGCCAGCAGCCAAGAGTTAAACTCTGGAAACACCATATATTTT. It yields the protein CASSQELNSGNTIYF.

This clone was counted once. The chain is built from TRBV4-1 and TRBJ1-1; D gene unclear. Germline V lookup: CDR1 MGHRA, CDR2 YSYEKL. The CDR3 consists of 14 residues. The V end lost 1 base, the J end lost 7 bases, and 13 bases lay between the germline ends. CDR3 loop: CASSQVGSRSEAFF. The CDR3 DNA reads as TGCGCCAGCAGCCAAGTTGGGTCTAGGAGTGAAGCTTTCTTT.